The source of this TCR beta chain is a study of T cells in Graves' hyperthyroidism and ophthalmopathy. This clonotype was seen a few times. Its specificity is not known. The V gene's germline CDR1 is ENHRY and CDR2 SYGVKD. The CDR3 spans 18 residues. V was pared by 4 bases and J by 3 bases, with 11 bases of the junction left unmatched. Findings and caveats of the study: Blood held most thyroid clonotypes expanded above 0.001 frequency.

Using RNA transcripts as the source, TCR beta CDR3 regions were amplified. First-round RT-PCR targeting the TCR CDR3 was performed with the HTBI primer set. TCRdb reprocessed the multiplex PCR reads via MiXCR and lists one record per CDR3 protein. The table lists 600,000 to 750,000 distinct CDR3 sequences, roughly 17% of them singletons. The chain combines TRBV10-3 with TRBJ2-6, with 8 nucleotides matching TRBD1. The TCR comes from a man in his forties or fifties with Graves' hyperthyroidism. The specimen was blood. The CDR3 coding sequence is TGTGCCATCAGTGCTGGATCCCAGGGGGCGGGTGGGGCCAACGTCCTGACTTTC. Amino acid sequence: CAISAGSQGAGGANVLTF.